This entry lists 12 T cell receptor beta chains sequenced from one sample in a study of blood T cell dynamics during melanoma immunotherapy. Here immunoSEQ multiplex PCR was the method, and the copy in TCRdb shows in-frame clones only, minus some. The sample lists some 16,000 clones; about 83% were seen once. The time point was: pre-treatment baseline. The material was blood, obtained from a patient treated with checkpoint blockade. These receptor sequences come from a human donor with melanoma.

V is TRBV7-9 and J is TRBJ2-7; D may be TRBD2 (7 bases). The germline gives CDR1 SEHNR, CDR2 FQNEAQ (reference sequence). The ends were cut back, 2 bases at V and 7 bases at J, with 15 bases in the middle. The CDR3 extends over 14 amino acids. CDR3 bases: TGTGCCAGCAGCTTAATGGGGGGGGCTGAAGAGCAGTACTTC. This gives the protein CASSLMGGAEEQYF.

The V call is TRBV19, the J call TRBJ2-7; the D gene is possibly TRBD2 (5 bases). This CDR3 is 15 amino acids long. CDR1 is LNHDA, CDR2 SQIVND, per germline (reference sequence). The ends were cut back, 8 bases at V and 3 bases at J, with 20 bases in the middle. CDR3 in amino acids: CASSEGNEFGYEQYF. DNA of the CDR3: TGTGCCAGTTCCGAGGGAAATGAATTCGGCTACGAGCAGTACTTC.

The chain has TRBV6-5 and TRBJ2-7; 8 nucleotides match TRBD1. There are 14 residues in the CDR3. V trimming: 7 bases; J trimming: 6 bases; junction bases outside the gene matches: 11. Germline V gene data show CDR1 as MNHEY and CDR2 as SVGAGI. CDR3: CASKQQGEVREQYF. CDR3 coding DNA: TGTGCCAGCAAACAACAGGGGGAGGTGCGCGAGCAGTACTTC.

The V call is TRBV9, the J call TRBJ2-2; maybe TRBD2 (6 bases). This CDR3 is built from 17 residues. V was cut by 0 bases and J by 4 bases, with 16 bases left in between. Germline CDR1 is SGDLS and CDR2 is YYNGEE. As DNA, the CDR3 is TGTGCCAGCAGCGTAGAGGATTGGGGAGCGGGCACCGGGGAGCTGTTTTTT. Its protein is CASSVEDWGAGTGELFF.

J is TRBJ2-3 and V is TRBV14; D could derive from TRBD1 or TRBD2 (5 bases each). This CDR3 is built from 13 residues. The V end was cut by 3 bases, the J end by 8 bases, with 12 bases between. Germline CDR1 is SGHDN and CDR2 is FVKESK. The CDR3 region is CASSQRPGRTQYF. The DNA of the CDR3 is TGTGCCAGCAGCCAGCGGCCGGGACGTACGCAGTATTTT.

The chain combines TRBV19 with TRBJ2-3; D gene uncertain. CDR1 LNHDA and CDR2 SQIVND come from the germline V gene (reference sequence). The CDR3 is made up of 12 amino acids. V was cut by 2 bases and J by 2 bases, with 2 bases left in between. The CDR3 DNA reads as TGTGCCAGTAGTATATACACAGATACGCAGTATTTT. Translating it yields CASSIYTDTQYF.

This chain connects TRBV19 to TRBJ2-3; 13 bases align to TRBD2. Trimming cost V 3 bases and J 5 bases; bases outside gene matches: 8. The CDR3 contains 17 residues. CDR1 is LNHDA and CDR2 is SQIVND in the germline V gene (reference sequence). Here the CDR3 reads CASSITPTSGGLDTQYF. The CDR3 region has the DNA TGTGCCAGTAGTATCACGCCGACTAGCGGGGGGTTAGATACGCAGTATTTT.

This chain uses TRBV7-6 with TRBJ2-1; D gene uncertain. There are 12 residues in the CDR3. Germline CDR1 and CDR2: SGHVS and FNYEAQ. Trimming pared 5 bases from V and 5 bases from J, leaving 7 bases between. The CDR3 DNA reads as TGTGCCAGCAGCCAATGGAACAATGAGCAGTTCTTC. Its translation: CASSQWNNEQFF.

The chain has TRBV4-1 and TRBJ2-2, with 7 bases lining up with TRBD1. The CDR3 loop spans 16 amino acids. The V gene end was trimmed by 8 bases and the J gene end by 2 bases; junction bases not matched to a gene: 11. Germline V lookup: CDR1 MGHRA, CDR2 YSYEKL. The CDR3, as DNA: TGCGCCAGCCGCGACAGGGATTGGGCTAACACCGGGGAGCTGTTTTTT. It is translated as CASRDRDWANTGELFF.

The chain combines TRBV7-9 with TRBJ1-6, with D unclear. The CDR3 covers 16 residues. V dropped 1 base and J dropped 6 bases, with 13 bases sitting between them. Germline V gene data show CDR1 as SEHNR and CDR2 as FQNEAQ (reference sequence). DNA of the CDR3: TGTGCCAGCAGCTTAGGAGCCTGGGATCCTAATTCACCCCTCCACTTT. This gives the protein CASSLGAWDPNSPLHF.

The rearrangement joins TRBV5-4 to TRBJ2-6; D ambiguous. The germline gives CDR1 SGHNT, CDR2 YYREEE (reference sequence). CDR3 size: 15 residues. Trimming took 4 bases from V and 0 from J, leaving 8 bases between them. The CDR3 region is CASSTSHSGANVLTF. CDR3 bases: TGTGCCAGCAGCACCTCGCACTCTGGGGCCAACGTCCTGACTTTC.

As DNA, the CDR3 is TGCGCCAGCAGCTGGACAGGGGTCAACTTCTCTGGCTACACCTTC. Translation: CASSWTGVNFSGYTF. The V gene is TRBV5-1, the J gene TRBJ1-2; 9 nucleotides agree with TRBD1. CDR1 is SGHRS and CDR2 is YFSETQ in the germline V gene. The CDR3 runs 15 residues. V was clipped by 3 bases and J by 7 bases; unmatched bases: 10.